This T cell receptor (beta chain) was obtained from a study of T cell responses to AZD1222 COVID-19 vaccine. The CDR3 is 15 residues long. CDR1 is SGDLS and CDR2 is YYNGEE in the germline V gene. The V end lost 0 bases, the J end lost 2 bases, and 10 bases lay between the germline ends. About this clone itself: Its antigen is currently unknown.

Points from the study as a whole: Sampling that yielded the repertoires occurred only after the peak T cell response.

The protocol was immunoSEQ multiplex PCR, while the TCRdb copy is restricted to in-frame clones and leaves out a portion. The sample contains about 120,000 clones, roughly 91% of which appear only once. Second-dose intervals of approximately 4 or approximately 12 weeks were pooled. The receptor was isolated from an adult who received the AZD1222 COVID-19 vaccine. The chain joins TRBV9 to TRBJ2-3; D uncertain. Source: peripheral blood, taken 28 days after the second AZD1222 dose. In nucleotides, the CDR3 is TGTGCCAGCAGCGTAGGGGTCGGATACACAGATACGCAGTATTTT. Residues: CASSVGVGYTDTQYF.